Detailed here is one TCR beta chain. Its antigen is as yet unknown. The data belong to a study of T cell responses to AZD1222 COVID-19 vaccine. Study findings and constraints: Seropositive status at baseline applied to only six AZD1222 recipients. Among the donors, most were white British and more were female, and clonal diversity was possibly underestimated.

Repertoires were generated with immunoSEQ multiplex PCR, while TCRdb's copy carries only in-frame clones and drops some. The sample has about 110,000 clones, 85% to 95% seen once. Trimming took 5 bases from V and 0 from J; bases not matched to a gene: 7. Germline lookup yields CDR1 MNHEY and CDR2 SVGAGI. The CDR3 runs 15 residues. This sequence joins TRBV6-5 and TRBJ2-7, with TRBD1 identical over 7 bases. The specimen comprised peripheral blood, sampled on day 0 of AZD1222 vaccination. The TCR was taken from an adult in good health. The CDR3 loop is CASSPADRSSYEQYF. The CDR3 DNA reads TGTGCCAGCAGTCCCGCGGACAGGAGCTCCTACGAGCAGTACTTC.